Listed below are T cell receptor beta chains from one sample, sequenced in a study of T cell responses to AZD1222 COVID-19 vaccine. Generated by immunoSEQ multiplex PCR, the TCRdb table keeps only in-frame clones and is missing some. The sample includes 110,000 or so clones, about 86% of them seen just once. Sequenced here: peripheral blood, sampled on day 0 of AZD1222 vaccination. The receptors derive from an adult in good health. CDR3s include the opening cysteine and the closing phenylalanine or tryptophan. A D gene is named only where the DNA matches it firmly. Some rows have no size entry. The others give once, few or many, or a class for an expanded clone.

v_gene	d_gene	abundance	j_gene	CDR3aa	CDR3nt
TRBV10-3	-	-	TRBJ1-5	CAIRMTGDDQPQHF	TGTGCCATCAGGATGACAGGTGACGATCAGCCCCAGCATTTT
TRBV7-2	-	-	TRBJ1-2	CASSDFEGGNGYTF	TGTGCCAGCAGCGACTTCGAGGGGGGGAACGGCTACACCTTC
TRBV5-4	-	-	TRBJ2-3	CASSQDRPDTQYF	TGTGCCAGCAGCCAGGACAGACCAGATACGCAGTATTTT
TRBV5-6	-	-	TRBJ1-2	CASSYSPTGGYGDTF	TGTGCCAGCAGCTACTCCCCAACTGGAGGTTACGGGGACACCTTC
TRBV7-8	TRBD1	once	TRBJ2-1	CASSYPGTGDNEQFF	TGTGCCAGCAGCTACCCCGGGACAGGGGACAATGAGCAGTTCTTC
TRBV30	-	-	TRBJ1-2	CAFLWEFRYGYTF	TGTGCCTTCCTGTGGGAGTTTCGCTATGGCTACACCTTC
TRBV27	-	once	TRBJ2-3	CASSPSGGSGGMRDTQYF	TGTGCCAGCAGTCCTTCCGGCGGTAGCGGAGGCATGAGGGATACGCAGTATTTT
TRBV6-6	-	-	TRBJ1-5	CASGPGGSNQPQHF	TGTGCCAGCGGCCCTGGGGGCTCGAATCAGCCCCAGCATTTT
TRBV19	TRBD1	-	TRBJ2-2	CASSTIGTGGDTGELFF	TGTGCCAGTAGTACCATAGGGACAGGGGGCGACACCGGGGAGCTGTTTTTT
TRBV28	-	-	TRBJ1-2	CASGANYGYTF	TGTGCCAGCGGGGCCAACTATGGCTACACCTTC